These T cell receptor beta chains were read from a single sample in a study of blood T cell repertoires in COVID-19. Profiled with immunoSEQ multiplex PCR; TCRdb holds only in-frame clones, not every one. The table records 220,000 or so clones, 84% of them present only once. The sample taken for sequencing was peripheral blood. These receptors were obtained from a woman in her sixties who had recovered from COVID-19. Both conserved end residues are part of each CDR3. D genes are given only for firm matches. Size values are once, few and many counts, or a class for expanded clones, and some rows have none.

TRBV19	TRBJ2-7	TRBD2	-	CASSISGDSYEQYF	TGTGCCAGTAGTATCAGCGGGGACTCCTACGAGCAGTACTTC
TRBV6-2/TRBV6-3	TRBJ1-5	TRBD1	-	CASSSRTGTRNQPQHF	TGTGCCAGCAGTTCTCGGACAGGGACGCGCAATCAGCCCCAGCATTTT
TRBV3-1/TRBV3-2	TRBJ1-2	-	-	CASSQTMTAGYGYTF	TGTGCCAGCAGCCAGACCATGACAGCGGGCTATGGCTACACCTTC
TRBV19	TRBJ1-6	-	-	CASSLGVNSPLHF	TGTGCCAGTAGTCTCGGAGTAAATTCACCCCTCCACTTT
TRBV5-1	TRBJ2-2	TRBD2	few	CASSRGLAGGRTGELFF	TGCGCCAGCAGCCGGGGACTAGCGGGGGGGCGCACCGGGGAGCTGTTTTTT
TRBV10-3	TRBJ2-2	-	-	CAISDTGELFF	TGTGCCATATCGGACACCGGGGAGCTGTTTTTT
TRBV6-1	TRBJ1-4	-	once	CASSDVLQGINEKLFF	TGTGCCAGCAGTGATGTGTTGCAGGGGATTAATGAAAAACTGTTTTTT
TRBV30	TRBJ2-2	-	-	CARQAFSNTGELFF	TGTGCTCGGCAGGCCTTCTCGAACACCGGGGAGCTGTTTTTT
TRBV7-9	TRBJ1-5	TRBD1	-	CASSLTGGNQPQHF	TGTGCCAGCAGCTTGACAGGGGGCAATCAGCCCCAGCATTTT
TRBV11-3	TRBJ2-2	TRBD1	-	CASSSQGAGTGELFF	TGTGCCAGCAGCTCCCAGGGGGCAGGCACCGGGGAGCTGTTTTTT
TRBV21-1	TRBJ1-2	-	-	CASSATGTPIEGYGYTF	TGTGCCAGCAGCGCTACCGGGACTCCAATTGAGGGCTATGGCTACACCTTC
TRBV6-2/TRBV6-3	TRBJ1-1	-	-	CASSSWGVEAFF	TGTGCCAGCAGTTCCTGGGGAGTCGAAGCTTTCTTT
TRBV6-5	TRBJ2-5	TRBD1	-	CASRSGQGVLETQYF	TGTGCCAGCAGATCGGGACAGGGGGTGTTAGAGACCCAGTACTTC
TRBV11-2	TRBJ1-3	-	-	CASSLIRAYGNTIYF	TGTGCCAGCAGCTTAATCAGGGCCTATGGAAACACCATATATTTT
TRBV2	TRBJ1-2	TRBD1	-	CASSFDRGRYGYTF	TGTGCCAGCAGTTTCGACAGGGGTAGATATGGCTACACCTTC
TRBV7-9	TRBJ2-5	TRBD1	-	CASSPGQGIGGTQYF	TGTGCCAGCAGCCCGGGACAGGGGATCGGAGGGACCCAGTACTTC
TRBV7-9	TRBJ2-3	-	-	CASSLGQGRTDTQYF	TGTGCCAGCAGCTTAGGCCAGGGGCGCACAGATACGCAGTATTTT
TRBV18	TRBJ2-7	-	-	CASSPGIAGDEQYF	TGTGCCAGCTCACCCGGGATCGCAGGGGACGAGCAGTACTTC